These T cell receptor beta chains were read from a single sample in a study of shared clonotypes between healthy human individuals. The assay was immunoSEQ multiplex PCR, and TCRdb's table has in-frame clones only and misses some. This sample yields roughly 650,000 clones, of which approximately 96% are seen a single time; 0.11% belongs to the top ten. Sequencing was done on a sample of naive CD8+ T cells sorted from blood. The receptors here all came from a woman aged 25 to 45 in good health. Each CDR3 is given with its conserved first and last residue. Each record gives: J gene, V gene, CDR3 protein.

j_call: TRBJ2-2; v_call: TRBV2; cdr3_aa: CASSGTSDGELFF
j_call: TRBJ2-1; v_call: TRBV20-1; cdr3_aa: CSARDSNEQFF
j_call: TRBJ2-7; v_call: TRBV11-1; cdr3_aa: CASSLGERVEQYF
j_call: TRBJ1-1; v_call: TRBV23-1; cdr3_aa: CASSYRENTEAFF
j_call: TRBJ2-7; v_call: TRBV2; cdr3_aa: CASSVGPAGGPYEQYF
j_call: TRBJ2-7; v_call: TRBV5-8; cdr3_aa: CASSLDIAVYSYEQYF
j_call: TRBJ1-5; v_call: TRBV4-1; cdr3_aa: CASTDSEHSNQPQHF
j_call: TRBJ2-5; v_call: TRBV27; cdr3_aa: CASSPSAGGRQETQYF
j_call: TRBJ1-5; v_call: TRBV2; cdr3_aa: CASSEPNQPQHF
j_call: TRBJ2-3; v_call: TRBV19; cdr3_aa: CASSPLSGIATDTQYF
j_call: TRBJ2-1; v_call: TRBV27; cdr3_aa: CASSWGGGNEQFF
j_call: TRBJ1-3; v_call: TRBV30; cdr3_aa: CAWSVFSGNTIYF
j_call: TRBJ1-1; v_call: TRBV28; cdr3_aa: CASSLWEQGVAEAFF
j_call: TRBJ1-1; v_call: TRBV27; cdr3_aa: CASSSSTEAFF
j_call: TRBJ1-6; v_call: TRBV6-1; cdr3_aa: CASSELGSSYNSPLHF
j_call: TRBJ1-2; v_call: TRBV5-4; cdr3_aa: CASSLASIDGYTF
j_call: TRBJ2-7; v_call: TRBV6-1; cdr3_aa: CASSAWTGSILLEQYF
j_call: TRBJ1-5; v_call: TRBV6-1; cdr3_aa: CASSSSGGLSQPQHF
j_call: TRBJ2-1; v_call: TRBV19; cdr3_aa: CASSWVGYGNYNEQFF
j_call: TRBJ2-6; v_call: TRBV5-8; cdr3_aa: CASSLGTSGANVLTF
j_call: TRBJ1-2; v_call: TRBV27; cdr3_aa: CASWTGVYGYTF
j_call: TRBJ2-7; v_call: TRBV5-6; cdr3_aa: CASSLGGFSGEQYF
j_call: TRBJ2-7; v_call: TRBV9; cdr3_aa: CASSPETIPYEQYF
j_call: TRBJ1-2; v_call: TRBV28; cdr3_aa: CASSPPLGTNYGYTF
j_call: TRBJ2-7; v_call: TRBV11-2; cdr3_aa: CASSPPTRVKQYF
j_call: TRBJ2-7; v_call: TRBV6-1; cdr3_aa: CASSRVGEQYF
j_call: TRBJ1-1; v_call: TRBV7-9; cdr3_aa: CASSTRTKGNTEAFF
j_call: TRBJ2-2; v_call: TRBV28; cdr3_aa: CASSLWGIYITGELFF
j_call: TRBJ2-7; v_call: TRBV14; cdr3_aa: CASSHWGPYEQYF
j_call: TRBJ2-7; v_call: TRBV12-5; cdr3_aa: CASGRLAAVRPYEQYF
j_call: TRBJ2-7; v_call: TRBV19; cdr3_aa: CASSAGHWASYEQYF